This entry features one TCR beta chain sequence. Depths of 1 in 200,000 to 1 in 1 million T cells were the sequencing target. Generated by immunoSEQ multiplex PCR, the TCRdb table keeps only in-frame clones and is missing some. Seen here are some 92,000 clones, approximately 77% observed once, and the top ten hold roughly 24%. This sample stems from a study of cytotoxic CD8 clonotypes in ibrutinib-treated CLL. J gave up 5 bases and V 6 bases, and 8 bases lay outside the gene matches. This CDR3 has 15 residues. The germline CDR1 and CDR2 sequences are MNHEY and SMNVEV (reference sequence). The rearrangement links TRBV27 to TRBJ2-2; 8 nucleotides match TRBD2. The receptor comes from a human donor with chronic lymphocytic leukemia. Sequenced material: PBMCs, taken after 24 months of ibrutinib treatment. DNA for the CDR3: TGTGCCAGCAGGGTCGGGAGGGTGTGGACCGGGGAGCTGTTTTTT. Protein: CASRVGRVWTGELFF.